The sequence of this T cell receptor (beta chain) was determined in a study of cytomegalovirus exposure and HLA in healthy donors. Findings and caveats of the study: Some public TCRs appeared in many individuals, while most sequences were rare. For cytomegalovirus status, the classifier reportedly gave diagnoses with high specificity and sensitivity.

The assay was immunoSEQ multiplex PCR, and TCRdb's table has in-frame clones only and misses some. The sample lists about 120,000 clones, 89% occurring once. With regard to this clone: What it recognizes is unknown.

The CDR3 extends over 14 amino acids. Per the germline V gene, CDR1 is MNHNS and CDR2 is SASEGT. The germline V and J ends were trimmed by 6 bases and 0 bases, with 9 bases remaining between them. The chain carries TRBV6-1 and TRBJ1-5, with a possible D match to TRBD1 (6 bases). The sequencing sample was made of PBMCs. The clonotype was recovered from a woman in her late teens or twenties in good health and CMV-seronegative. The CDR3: CASSYRDSNQPQHF. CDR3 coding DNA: TGTGCCAGCAGCTACAGGGATAGCAATCAGCCCCAGCATTTT.